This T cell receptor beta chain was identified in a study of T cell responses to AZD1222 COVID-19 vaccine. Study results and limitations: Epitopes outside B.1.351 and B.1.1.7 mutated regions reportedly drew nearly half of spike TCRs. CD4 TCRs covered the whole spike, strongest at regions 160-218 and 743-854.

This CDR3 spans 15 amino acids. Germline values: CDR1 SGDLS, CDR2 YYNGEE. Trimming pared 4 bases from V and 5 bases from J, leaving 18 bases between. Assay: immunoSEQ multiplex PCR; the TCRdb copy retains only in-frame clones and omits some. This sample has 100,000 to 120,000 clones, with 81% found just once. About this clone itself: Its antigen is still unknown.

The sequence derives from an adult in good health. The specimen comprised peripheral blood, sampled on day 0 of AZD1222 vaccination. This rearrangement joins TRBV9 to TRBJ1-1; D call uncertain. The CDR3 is CASSLAGPEETEAFF. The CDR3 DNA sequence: TGTGCCAGCAGCTTGGCGGGCCCCGAAGAGACTGAAGCTTTCTTT.